A single sample gave rise to the 24 T cell receptor beta chains below, sequenced in a study of a mutant IDH1 vaccine in newly diagnosed glioma. Antigens of these TCRs are unknown. Produced via immunoSEQ multiplex PCR; TCRdb's table is partial and in-frame only. The table lists around 30,000 clones, 70% to 90% of them singletons. Time point meaning: week 23, last vaccination. Doses comprised 300 ug of mutant IDH1 20-mer peptide each, plus topical imiquimod. The sequencing used PBMCs, collected from a glioma patient whose treatment included an IDH1 peptide vaccine. Every receptor here comes from a man aged 35-49 years with glioma.

The rearrangement joins TRBV5-5 to TRBJ1-4; TRBD1 might be the D (5 bases). Germline CDR1 reads SGHKS; CDR2 reads YYEKEE (reference sequence). The CDR3 has 18 residues. The V end was cut by 2 bases, the J end by 4 bases, with 21 bases between. CDR3 amino acids: CASSLTGTGVRDNEKLFF. The CDR3 region has the DNA TGTGCCAGCAGCTTAACCGGGACCGGCGTTAGAGATAATGAAAAACTGTTTTTT.

The V and J genes are TRBV9 and TRBJ1-2; D is unclear. CDR3 size: 12 residues. Germline CDR1 SGDLS, CDR2 YYNGEE. Trimming cost V 0 bases and J 8 bases, with 8 bases left between them. Here the CDR3 DNA reads TGTGCCAGCAGCGTAGATGGGTACGGCTACACCTTC. Translating gives CASSVDGYGYTF.

This clone was detected a few times. V is TRBV25-1 and J is TRBJ1-1; possible D gene TRBD1, 6 bases. Trimming removed 0 bases from V and 0 bases from J, with 11 bases in between. Germline V CDR1 and CDR2: MGHDK, SYGVNS. This CDR3 has 16 amino acids. The CDR3 region is CASSEYTGRVNTEAFF. CDR3 coding DNA: TGTGCCAGCAGTGAATATACAGGGAGAGTGAACACTGAAGCTTTCTTT.

The genes are TRBV28 and TRBJ2-5, with D possibly matching TRBD2 (5 bases). The CDR3 has 14 residues. CDR1 and CDR2 (germline): MDHEN, SYDVKM. V lost 2 bases, J lost 6 bases, and 13 bases lay in between. The CDR3 DNA is TGTGCCAGCAGTTTACGACTAATAGGAAAGACCCAGTACTTC. Translation gives CASSLRLIGKTQYF.

The rearrangement uses TRBV5-1 and TRBJ2-4; D is unclear. Deletions cut 0 bases from V and 3 bases from J, with 10 bases between. The CDR3 has 15 residues. The germline gives CDR1 SGHRS, CDR2 YFSETQ. The CDR3 nucleotides are TGCGCCAGCAGCTTGGAGCCCAGAAGCAAAAACATTCAGTACTTC. Encoded protein: CASSLEPRSKNIQYF.

The CDR3 DNA reads as TGTGCCAGCCGGACAGGGGTTTTCTCTGGAAACACCATATATTTT. Protein product: CASRTGVFSGNTIYF. This chain links TRBV2 with TRBJ1-3, with 9 bases lining up with TRBD1. The V gene end was trimmed by 8 bases and the J gene end by 0 bases; junction bases not matched to a gene: 5. CDR3 size: 15 residues. The germline V gene has CDR1 SNHLY and CDR2 FYNNEI.

The chain recombines TRBV2 with TRBJ1-5; D uncertain. The CDR3 loop spans 14 amino acids. Trimming shortened V by 7 bases and J by 3 bases, and 13 bases separated the two germline ends. CDR1 is SNHLY and CDR2 is FYNNEI in the germline V gene. CDR3 in amino acids: CASTLEGYNQPQHF. The CDR3 bases are TGTGCCAGCACTTTGGAGGGATACAATCAGCCCCAGCATTTT.

This chain uses TRBV4-1 with TRBJ1-2, with a weak D call TRBD1 (5 bases). The CDR3 is 14 residues long. The germline CDR1 and CDR2 sequences are MGHRA and YSYEKL. With 0 bases removed from V and 3 bases from J, the gap between germline ends came to 8 bases. Here the CDR3 DNA reads TGCGCCAGCAGCCAAGATTGGGGGGACTATGGCTACACCTTC. Translating it yields CASSQDWGDYGYTF.

The J gene is TRBJ1-1, the V gene TRBV4-2, with a tentative D call TRBD1 (5 bases). The germline gives CDR1 LGHNA, CDR2 YNFKEQ. CDR3 length equals 14 residues. Trimming left V 3 bases short and J 7 bases short, with 15 bases between. CDR3 region: CASSHSPGGGEAFF. DNA of the CDR3: TGTGCCAGCAGCCATTCCCCTGGGGGGGGTGAAGCTTTCTTT.

The rearrangement links TRBV5-3 to TRBJ1-4; D remains ambiguous. TRBV5-3 is an ORF, with its function uncertain. Deletions cut 4 bases from V and 2 bases from J, with 15 bases between. This CDR3 comprises 16 residues. The CDR3, as DNA: TGTGCCAGAAGCGGGGATGACATGCCTACTAATGAAAAACTGTTTTTT. Protein product: CARSGDDMPTNEKLFF.

V is TRBV5-1 and J is TRBJ2-2; 7 bases map to TRBD1. Losses at the gene ends were 4 bases for V and 0 bases for J; bases not matched to a gene: 6. In germline, CDR1 is SGHRS, CDR2 YFSETQ. The CDR3 is 16 amino acids. DNA of the CDR3: TGCGCCAGCAGCGACTCCGGGACAGCGAACACCGGGGAGCTGTTTTTT. As protein: CASSDSGTANTGELFF.

V gene TRBV5-1 combines with J gene TRBJ2-2, with unresolved D. V shed 0 bases and J shed 7 bases, with 4 bases lying between them. CDR1 SGHRS and CDR2 YFSETQ come from the germline V gene. The CDR3 runs 12 residues. The CDR3 spells CASSLEDGELFF. The DNA of the CDR3 is TGCGCCAGCAGCTTGGAAGACGGGGAGCTGTTTTTT.

With respect to this clone: Distinct nucleotide sequences in the sample also encode this CDR3. The CDR3 protein is CATSRDGYNEQFF. For the CDR3, the DNA is TGTGCCACCAGCAGAGACGGATACAATGAGCAGTTCTTC. The V call is TRBV15, the J call TRBJ2-1, with no clear D. The length of the CDR3 is 13 residues. Trimming removed 0 bases at V and 4 bases at J, with 4 bases between. In germline, CDR1 is LNHNV, CDR2 YYDKDF (reference sequence).

The chain employs TRBV28 and TRBJ2-6; 9 bases are shared with TRBD1. This CDR3 has 17 amino acids. Unmatched junction bases numbered 7, after V lost 5 bases and J lost 2 bases. CDR1 and CDR2 (germline): MDHEN, SYDVKM. In DNA form, the CDR3 reads TGTGCCAGCAGTCGTCCCGGGACAGGGACTGGGGCCAACGTCCTGACTTTC. Its protein product is CASSRPGTGTGANVLTF.

The chain joins TRBV25-1 to TRBJ2-7; D is perhaps TRBD1 (6 bases). Germline CDR1 and CDR2: MGHDK and SYGVNS. CDR3 length: 15 residues. The V end was cut by 6 bases, the J end by 2 bases, with 17 bases between. CDR3 DNA sequence: TGTGCCAGCAGCGTGAAAACAGGGCCCCCCTACGAGCAGTACTTC. Translated, it gives CASSVKTGPPYEQYF.

V gene TRBV7-2 combines with J gene TRBJ2-3, with 8 bases identical to TRBD2. The CDR3 is made up of 15 amino acids. The germline V gene encodes CDR1 SGHTA and CDR2 FQGNSA. Trimming at V came to 2 bases and at J to 1 base, leaving 2 bases not matched to a gene. The CDR3 is CASSLQTSGTDTQYF. The DNA for the CDR3 is TGTGCCAGCAGCTTACAGACTAGCGGCACAGATACGCAGTATTTT.

This chain links TRBV4-3 with TRBJ2-3; 14 bases are a match to TRBD2. V trimming: 1 base; J trimming: 1 base; junction bases outside the gene matches: 7. The CDR3 totals 19 residues. Germline lookup yields CDR1 LGHNA and CDR2 YSLEER. DNA of the CDR3: TGCGCCAGCAGCCAAGGTGGAGGACTAGCGGGGGGTGGCACAGATACGCAGTATTTT. This gives the protein CASSQGGGLAGGGTDTQYF.

The chain links TRBV18 to TRBJ1-4, with unresolved D. The CDR3 length is 14 residues. In germline, CDR1 is KGHSH, CDR2 LQKENI. V was trimmed by 5 bases and J by 8 bases, leaving 15 bases between them. Here the CDR3 DNA reads TGTGCCAGCTCAGAAGATGAGTCCAGGGAAAAACTGTTTTTT. Its translation: CASSEDESREKLFF.

CDR3 protein: CASSGDGRETQYF. The CDR3, as DNA: TGTGCCAGCAGTGGGGATGGCCGGGAGACCCAGTACTTC. This sequence joins TRBV2 and TRBJ2-5, with D uncertain. Germline V CDR1 and CDR2: SNHLY, FYNNEI. CDR3 size: 13 residues. V lost 4 bases and J 5 bases, leaving 11 bases between the germline ends.

CDR3 loop: CASRTEGAYGYTF. CDR3 coding DNA: TGTGCCAGCAGGACTGAGGGGGCCTATGGCTACACCTTC. This chain connects TRBV2 to TRBJ1-2; 7 bases map to TRBD1. Looked up from germline, CDR1 is SNHLY and CDR2 is FYNNEI. J gave up 4 bases and V 6 bases, and 5 bases lay outside the gene matches. The length of the CDR3 is 13 residues.

Only a few counts were recorded for this clone. The chain uses TRBV5-1 and TRBJ2-7; 12 bases are shared with TRBD2. Germline assignment: CDR1 SGHRS and CDR2 YFSETQ. Trimming removed 4 bases from V and 4 bases from J; junction bases left unmatched: 9. The CDR3 extends over 16 amino acids. In DNA form, the CDR3 reads TGCGCCAGCAGCGCAATACTAGCGGGGGGAAATTACGAGCAGTACTTC. Protein product: CASSAILAGGNYEQYF. Filled out from reference TRBV5-1 and TRBJ2-7, the complete variable domain reads KAGVTQTPRYLIKTRGQQVTLSCSPISGHRSVSWYQQTPGQGLQFLFEYFSETQRNKGNFPGRFSGRQFSNSRSEMNVSTLELGDSALYLCASSAILAGGNYEQYFGPGTRLTVT.

This clone was seen a handful of times. The chain couples TRBV5-6 to TRBJ1-1; possibly TRBD1 for D (6 bases). This CDR3 has 15 residues. Germline-derived CDR1 and CDR2 are SGHDT and YYEEEE. Trimming cost V 10 bases and J 2 bases, with 21 bases left between them. This chain's CDR3 is CALSSGGPENTEAFF. DNA for the CDR3: TGTGCCTTATCGTCCGGGGGGCCTGAAAACACTGAAGCTTTCTTT. Variable domain in full (rest from reference TRBV5-6 and TRBJ1-1): DAGVTQSPTHLIKTRGQQVTLRCSPKSGHDTVSWYQQALGQGPQFIFQYYEEEERQRGNFPDRFSGHQFPNYSSELNVNALLLGDSALYLCALSSGGPENTEAFFGQGTRLTVV.

The chain employs TRBV14 and TRBJ1-4; D is undetermined. Germline assignment: CDR1 SGHDN and CDR2 FVKESK. The CDR3 totals 14 residues. V was clipped by 0 bases and J by 0 bases, with 2 bases between them. CDR3 sequence (DNA): TGTGCCAGCAGCCAAGAGGCAACTAATGAAAAACTGTTTTTT. Encoded protein: CASSQEATNEKLFF.

The table lists this clone with a count of one. The rearrangement links TRBV5-4 to TRBJ2-2; 10 nucleotides agree with TRBD2. Germline CDR1 is SGHNT and CDR2 is YYREEE (reference sequence). Trimming took 1 base from V and 9 from J; bases not matched to a gene: 15. The CDR3 length is 18 residues. CDR3 coding DNA: TGTGCCAGCAGCTTGCGGTCTAGCGGGGGCCCAGCCCCCAGGGAGCTGTTTTTT. The encoded protein is CASSLRSSGGPAPRELFF.